This T cell receptor beta chain appears in the sequencing data of a study of OX40 agonist ivuxolimab in advanced cancers. Looking at the study overall: Partial responses were achieved by three patients, one with hepatocellular carcinoma and two with cutaneous melanoma. Study findings and constraints: Among the nonresponders, some also had low normalized T-cell clonal expansion.

Generated by immunoSEQ multiplex PCR, the TCRdb table keeps only in-frame clones and is missing some. This sample has 65,000 to 90,000 clones, with 85% found just once. About this clone itself: Its antigen is undetermined.

This CDR3 comprises 16 residues. V lost 6 bases and J 5 bases, leaving 20 bases between the germline ends. CDR1 is MDHEN and CDR2 is SYDVKM in the germline V gene. The sequences come from CD4+ or CD8+ T cells sorted from blood, collected in a trial of the OX40 agonist ivuxolimab. The rearrangement joins TRBV28 to TRBJ1-3, with a possible D match to TRBD1 (6 bases). The clonotype comes from an adult with an advanced solid tumor such as melanoma, head and neck, liver or kidney cancer. DNA of the CDR3: TGTGCCAGCAGGACGGCCGGGGCAGGGGCAAGAAACACCATATATTTT. Protein sequence: CASRTAGAGARNTIYF.